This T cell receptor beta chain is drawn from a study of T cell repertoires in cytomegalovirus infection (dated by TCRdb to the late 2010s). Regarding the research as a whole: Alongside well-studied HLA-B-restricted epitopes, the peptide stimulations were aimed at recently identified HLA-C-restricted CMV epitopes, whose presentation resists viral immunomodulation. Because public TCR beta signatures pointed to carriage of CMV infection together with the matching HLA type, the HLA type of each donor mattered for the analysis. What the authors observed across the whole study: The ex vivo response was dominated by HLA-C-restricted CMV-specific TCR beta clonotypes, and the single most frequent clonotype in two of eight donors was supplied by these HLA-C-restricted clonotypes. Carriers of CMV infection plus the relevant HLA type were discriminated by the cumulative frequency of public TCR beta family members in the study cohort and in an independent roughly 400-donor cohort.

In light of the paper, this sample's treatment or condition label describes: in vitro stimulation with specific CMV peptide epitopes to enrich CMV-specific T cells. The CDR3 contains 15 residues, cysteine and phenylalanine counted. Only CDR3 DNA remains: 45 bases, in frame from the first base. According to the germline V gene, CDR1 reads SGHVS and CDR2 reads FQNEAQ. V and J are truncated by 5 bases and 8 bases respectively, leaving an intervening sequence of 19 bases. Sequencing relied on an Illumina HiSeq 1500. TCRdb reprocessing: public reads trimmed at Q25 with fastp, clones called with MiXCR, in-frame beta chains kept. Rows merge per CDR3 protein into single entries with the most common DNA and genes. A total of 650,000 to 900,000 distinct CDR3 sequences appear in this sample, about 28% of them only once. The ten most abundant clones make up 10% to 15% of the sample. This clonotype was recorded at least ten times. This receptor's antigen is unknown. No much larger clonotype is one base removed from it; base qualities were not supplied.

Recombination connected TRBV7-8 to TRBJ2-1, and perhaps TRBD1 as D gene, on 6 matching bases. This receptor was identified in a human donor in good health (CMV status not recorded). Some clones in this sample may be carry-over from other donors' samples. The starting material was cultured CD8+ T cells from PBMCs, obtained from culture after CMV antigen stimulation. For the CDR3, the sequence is CASSPHGGLSDEQFF. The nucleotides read TGTGCCAGCAGCCCCCATGGGGGCCTGAGCGATGAGCAGTTCTTC. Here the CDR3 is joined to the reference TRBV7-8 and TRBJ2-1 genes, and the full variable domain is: GAGVSQSPRYKVAKRGQDVALRCDPISGHVSLFWYQQALGQGPEFLTYFQNEAQLDKSGLPSDRFFAERPEGSVSTLKIQRTQQEDSAVYLCASSPHGGLSDEQFFGPGTRLTVL.